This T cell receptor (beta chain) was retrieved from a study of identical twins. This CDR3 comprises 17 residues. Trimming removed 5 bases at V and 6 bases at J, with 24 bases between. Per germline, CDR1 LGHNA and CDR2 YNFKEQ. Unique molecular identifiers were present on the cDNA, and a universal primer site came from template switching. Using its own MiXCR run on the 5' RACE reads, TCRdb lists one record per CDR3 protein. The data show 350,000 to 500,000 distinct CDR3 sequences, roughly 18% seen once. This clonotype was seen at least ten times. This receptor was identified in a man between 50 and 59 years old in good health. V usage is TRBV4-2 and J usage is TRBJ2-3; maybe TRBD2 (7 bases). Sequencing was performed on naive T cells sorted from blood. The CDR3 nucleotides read TGTGCCAGCAGCACAAGGGTAGGGGGACGAGCGGGGGATACGCAGTATTTT. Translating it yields CASSTRVGGRAGDTQYF.